The entry that follows covers one T cell receptor beta chain sequence. The record originates from a study of blood T cell repertoires in COVID-19. At the level of the study: COVID-19 samples collected from the United States, Italy and Spain covered acute and convalescent phases.

The protocol was immunoSEQ multiplex PCR, while the TCRdb copy is restricted to in-frame clones and leaves out a portion. Of some 58,000 clones in the sample, around 87% were seen once. The sequenced sample was peripheral blood. This TCR derives from a man aged 45-65 years with active COVID-19.

The CDR3 reads CASSQDWAGGPIIYEQYF. As DNA, the CDR3 is TGCGCCAGCAGCCAAGATTGGGCGGGAGGGCCTATTATTTACGAGCAGTACTTC. The chain uses TRBV4-3 and TRBJ2-7; 9 positions match TRBD2. The CDR3 is 18 amino acids. CDR1 LGHNA and CDR2 YSLEER come from the germline V gene. J was trimmed by 4 bases and V by 0 bases; bases with no gene match: 13.